Here is one TCR beta chain with its context. Researchers prepared the TCRbeta library using unique molecular identifiers, the study reports. TCRdb re-derived calls from the PCR reads in MiXCR, one entry per CDR3 protein. This table holds hundreds of thousands of distinct CDR3 sequences, about 14% found once. Trimming cost V 3 bases and J 10 bases; bases outside gene matches: 14. This CDR3 is built from 17 residues. Looked up from germline, CDR1 is KGHSH and CDR2 is LQKENI. The sample belongs to a study of T-cell reconstitution after alpha-beta-depleted transplantation in children. The rearrangement links TRBV18 to TRBJ2-1, with 11 bases that match TRBD2. The sequences come from PBMCs, collected from the stem cell graft. The source is a human donor who donated a stem cell graft to a child with Fanconi anemia. CDR3: CASSPQQTSGGLGEQFF. In DNA, the CDR3 is TGTGCCAGCTCACCCCAACAAACTAGCGGGGGCCTCGGGGAGCAGTTCTTC.